This TCR beta chain was identified during a study of cytomegalovirus exposure and HLA in healthy donors. General study findings and limits: CMV serostatus alone was available as immune exposure information. Previously analyzed data showed that most TCR beta V segments were productive at a frequency of about 87% or about 30%. One variant, a missense change in DCLRE1C, was linked in a later analysis to TCR beta V- and J-gene trimming.

V was clipped by 1 base and J by 0 bases; unmatched bases: 11. CDR3 length equals 19 residues. Germline lookup yields CDR1 SGHRS and CDR2 YFSETQ. The study ran its PCR with 60 Vbeta and 13 Jbeta primers. Data came from immunoSEQ multiplex PCR; TCRdb stores just in-frame clones and leaves some out. The top ten hold about 3.5% of the sample, which has roughly 120,000 clones, approximately 80% seen once. This clone was observed a handful of times. Its cognate antigen is unknown. The genes are TRBV5-1 and TRBJ1-4, with TRBD1 matching 8 bases. The source is a man between 35 and 55 years old in good health and CMV-seronegative. Sequencing was done on a sample of PBMCs. The DNA for the CDR3 is TGCGCCAGCAGCTTGTCTACAGGGGGATTTTCTACAACTAATGAAAAACTGTTTTTT. Its translation is CASSLSTGGFSTTNEKLFF.